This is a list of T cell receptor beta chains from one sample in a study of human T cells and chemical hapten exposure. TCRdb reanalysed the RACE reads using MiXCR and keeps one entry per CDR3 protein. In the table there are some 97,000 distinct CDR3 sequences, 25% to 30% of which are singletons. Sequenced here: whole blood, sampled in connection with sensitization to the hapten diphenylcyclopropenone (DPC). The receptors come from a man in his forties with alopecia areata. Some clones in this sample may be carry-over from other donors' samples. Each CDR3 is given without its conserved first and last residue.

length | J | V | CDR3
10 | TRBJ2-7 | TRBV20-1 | SARVGVHEQY
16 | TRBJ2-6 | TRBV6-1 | ASSDRTGGAAGANVLT
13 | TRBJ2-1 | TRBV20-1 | SAPGGGSRYNEQF
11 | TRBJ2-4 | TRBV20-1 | SASDPLKNIQY
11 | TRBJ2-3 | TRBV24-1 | ATNNGLSDTQY
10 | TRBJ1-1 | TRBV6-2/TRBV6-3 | ASSYWGAEAF
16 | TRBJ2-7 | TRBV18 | ASSPRARQPGLGNEQY
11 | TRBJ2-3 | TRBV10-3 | AISDRGPDTQY
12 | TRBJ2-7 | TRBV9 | ASSLRDSSYEQY
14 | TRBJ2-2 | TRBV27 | ASSSRLLAKAGELF
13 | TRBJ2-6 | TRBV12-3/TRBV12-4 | ASSLKGSGANVLT
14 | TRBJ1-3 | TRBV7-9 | ASSSGTGRSGNTIY
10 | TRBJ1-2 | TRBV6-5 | ASSYTSSDYT
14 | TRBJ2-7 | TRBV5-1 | ASSRGPGARSYEQY
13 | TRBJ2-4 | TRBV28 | ASSSQGVAKNIQY
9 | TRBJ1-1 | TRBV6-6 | ASSPNTEAF
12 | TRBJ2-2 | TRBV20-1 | SARLAGDTGELF
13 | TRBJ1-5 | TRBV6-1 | ASSVDPRSNQPQH
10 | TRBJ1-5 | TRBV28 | ASRAVNQPQH
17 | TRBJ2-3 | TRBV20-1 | SAPLPTAASGLSTDTQY
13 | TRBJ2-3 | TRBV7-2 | ASSVQTGSTDTQY
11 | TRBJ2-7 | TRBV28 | AILGGTPYEQY
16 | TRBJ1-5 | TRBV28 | ASSRPTGTGRSNQPQH
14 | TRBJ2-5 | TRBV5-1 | ASSYGLAVIQETQY
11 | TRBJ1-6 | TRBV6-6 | ASSYSTNSPLH
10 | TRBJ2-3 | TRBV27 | ASSSPPDTQY
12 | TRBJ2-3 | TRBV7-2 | ASSLSTSADTQY
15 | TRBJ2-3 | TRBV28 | ASKSRRDETSTDTQY
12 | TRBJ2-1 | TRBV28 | ASSGGQGYNEQF
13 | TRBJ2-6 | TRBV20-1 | SARTTGSGANVLT
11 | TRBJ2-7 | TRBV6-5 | ASSSYLVDEQY
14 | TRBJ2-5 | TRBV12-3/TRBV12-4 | ASRLGLAGPQETQY
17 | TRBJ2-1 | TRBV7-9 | ASSLASYGLAGSSGEQF
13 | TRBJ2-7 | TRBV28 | ASSSPSGRAYEQY
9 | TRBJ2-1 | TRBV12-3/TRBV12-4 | ASSTVNEQF
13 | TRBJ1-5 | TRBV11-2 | ASSLGTGSYQPQH
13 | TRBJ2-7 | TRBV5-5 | ASSSDGTGPYEQY
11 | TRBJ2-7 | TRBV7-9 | ASSIGTPDEQY
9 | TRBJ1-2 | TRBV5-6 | ASRGTGGYT
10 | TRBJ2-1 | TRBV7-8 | ASSLGPKEQF
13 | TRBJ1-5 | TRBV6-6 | ASRLQGEGNQPQH
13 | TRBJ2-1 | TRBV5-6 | ASSFSGLTWNEQF
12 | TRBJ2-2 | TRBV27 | ASRWTQNTGELF
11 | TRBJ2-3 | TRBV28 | ASSHRGTDTQY
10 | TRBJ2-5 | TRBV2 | ASSLDRGPQY
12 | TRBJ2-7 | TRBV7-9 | ASSLTTGEDEQY
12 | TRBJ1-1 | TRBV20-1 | SARYSVGDTEAF
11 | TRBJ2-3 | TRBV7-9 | ASSLEGADTQY
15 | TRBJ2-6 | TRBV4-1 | ASSQEGGLSPANVLT